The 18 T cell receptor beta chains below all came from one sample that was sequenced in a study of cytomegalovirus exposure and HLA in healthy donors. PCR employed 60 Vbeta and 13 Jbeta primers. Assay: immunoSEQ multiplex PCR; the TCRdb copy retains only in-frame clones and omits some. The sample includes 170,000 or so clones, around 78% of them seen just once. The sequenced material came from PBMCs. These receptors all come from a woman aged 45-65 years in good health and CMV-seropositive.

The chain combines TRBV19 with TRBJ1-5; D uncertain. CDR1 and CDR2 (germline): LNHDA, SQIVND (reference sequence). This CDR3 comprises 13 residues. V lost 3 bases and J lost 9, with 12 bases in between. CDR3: CASSINPEGPQHF. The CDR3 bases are TGTGCCAGTAGTATTAACCCGGAGGGGCCCCAGCATTTT.

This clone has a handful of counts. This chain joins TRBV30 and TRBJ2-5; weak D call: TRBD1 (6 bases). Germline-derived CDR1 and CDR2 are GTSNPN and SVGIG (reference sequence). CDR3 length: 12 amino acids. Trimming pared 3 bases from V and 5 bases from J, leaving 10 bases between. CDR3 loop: CAWRGDIETQYF. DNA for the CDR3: TGTGCCTGGAGAGGGGACATTGAGACCCAGTACTTC.

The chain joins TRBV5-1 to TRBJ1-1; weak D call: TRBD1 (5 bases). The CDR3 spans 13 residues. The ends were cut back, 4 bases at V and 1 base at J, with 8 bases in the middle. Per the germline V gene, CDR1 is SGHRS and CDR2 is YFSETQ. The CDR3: CASSPDKNTEAFF. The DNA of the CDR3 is TGCGCCAGCAGCCCGGACAAGAACACTGAAGCTTTCTTT. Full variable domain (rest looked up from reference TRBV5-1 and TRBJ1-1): KAGVTQTPRYLIKTRGQQVTLSCSPISGHRSVSWYQQTPGQGLQFLFEYFSETQRNKGNFPGRFSGRQFSNSRSEMNVSTLELGDSALYLCASSPDKNTEAFFGQGTRLTVV.

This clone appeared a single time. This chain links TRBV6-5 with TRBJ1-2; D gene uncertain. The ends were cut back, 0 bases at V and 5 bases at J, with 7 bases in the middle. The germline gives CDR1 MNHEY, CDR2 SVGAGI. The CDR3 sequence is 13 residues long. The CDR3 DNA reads TGTGCCAGCAGTTACTCTGTTCCTTATGGCTACACCTTC. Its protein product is CASSYSVPYGYTF.

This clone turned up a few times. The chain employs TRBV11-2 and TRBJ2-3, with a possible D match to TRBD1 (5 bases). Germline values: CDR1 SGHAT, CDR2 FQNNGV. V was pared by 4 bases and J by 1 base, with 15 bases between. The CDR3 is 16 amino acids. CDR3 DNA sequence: TGTGCCAGCAGCTCTCCGAGAGACAGTGGCACAGATACGCAGTATTTT. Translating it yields CASSSPRDSGTDTQYF.

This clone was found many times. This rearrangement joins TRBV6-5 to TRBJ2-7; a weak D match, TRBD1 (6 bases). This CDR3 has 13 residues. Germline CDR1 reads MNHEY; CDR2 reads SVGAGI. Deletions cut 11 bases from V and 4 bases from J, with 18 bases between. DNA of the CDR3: TGTGCCGCTGGAGGCAGGGGTGTTTACGAGCAGTACTTC. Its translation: CAAGGRGVYEQYF.

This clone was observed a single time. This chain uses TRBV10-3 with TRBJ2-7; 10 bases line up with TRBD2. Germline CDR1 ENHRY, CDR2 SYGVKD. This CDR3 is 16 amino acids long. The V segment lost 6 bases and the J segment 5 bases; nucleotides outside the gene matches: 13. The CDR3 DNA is TGTGCCATCAGCCCCGGACTGGAGCGGGGGGGCGACGAGCAGTACTTC. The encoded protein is CAISPGLERGGDEQYF.

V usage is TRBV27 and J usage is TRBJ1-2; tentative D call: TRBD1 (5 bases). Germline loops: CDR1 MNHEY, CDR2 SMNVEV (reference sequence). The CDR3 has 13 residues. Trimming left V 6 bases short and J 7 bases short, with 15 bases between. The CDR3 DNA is TGTGCCAGCAGCGTGGCGACGGGGGTTGGCTACACCTTC. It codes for CASSVATGVGYTF.

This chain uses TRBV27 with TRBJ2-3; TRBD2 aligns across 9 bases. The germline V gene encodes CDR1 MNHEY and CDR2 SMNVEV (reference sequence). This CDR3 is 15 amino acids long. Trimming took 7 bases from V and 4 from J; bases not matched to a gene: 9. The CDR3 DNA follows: TGTGCCAGCAAGAGTAGCGGGAGTAACTCAGATACGCAGTATTTT. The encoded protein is CASKSSGSNSDTQYF.

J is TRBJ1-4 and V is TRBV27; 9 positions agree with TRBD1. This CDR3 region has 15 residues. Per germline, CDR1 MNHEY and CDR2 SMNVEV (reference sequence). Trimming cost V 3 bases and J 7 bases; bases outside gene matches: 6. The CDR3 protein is CASSFQTGGGEKLFF. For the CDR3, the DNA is TGTGCCAGCAGTTTCCAGACAGGGGGAGGTGAAAAACTGTTTTTT.

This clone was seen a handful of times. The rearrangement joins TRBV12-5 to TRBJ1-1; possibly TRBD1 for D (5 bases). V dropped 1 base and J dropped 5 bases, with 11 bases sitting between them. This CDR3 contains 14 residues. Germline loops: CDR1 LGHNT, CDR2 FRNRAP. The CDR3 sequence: CASGLGSRGTEAFF. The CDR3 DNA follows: TGTGCTAGTGGTTTGGGCAGCCGGGGGACTGAAGCTTTCTTT.

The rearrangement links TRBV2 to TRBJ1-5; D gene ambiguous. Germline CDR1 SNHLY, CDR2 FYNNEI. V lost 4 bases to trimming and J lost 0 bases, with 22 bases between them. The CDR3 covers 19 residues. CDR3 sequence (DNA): TGTGCCAGCAGTGGGGCAATGCCGAATCCCGACGATAGCAATCAGCCCCAGCATTTT. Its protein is CASSGAMPNPDDSNQPQHF.

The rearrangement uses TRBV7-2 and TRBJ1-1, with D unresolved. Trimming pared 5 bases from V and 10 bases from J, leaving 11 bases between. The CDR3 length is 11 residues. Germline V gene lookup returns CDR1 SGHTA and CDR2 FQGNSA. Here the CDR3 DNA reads TGTGCCAGCAGCGGAGCAGGAGGAGCTTTCTTT. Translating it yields CASSGAGGAFF.

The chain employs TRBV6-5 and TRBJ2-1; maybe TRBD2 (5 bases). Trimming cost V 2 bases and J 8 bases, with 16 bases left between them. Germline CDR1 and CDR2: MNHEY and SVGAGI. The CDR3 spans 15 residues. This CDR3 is CASSYLDTGVDEQFF. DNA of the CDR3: TGTGCCAGCAGTTACCTAGATACCGGGGTCGATGAGCAGTTCTTC.

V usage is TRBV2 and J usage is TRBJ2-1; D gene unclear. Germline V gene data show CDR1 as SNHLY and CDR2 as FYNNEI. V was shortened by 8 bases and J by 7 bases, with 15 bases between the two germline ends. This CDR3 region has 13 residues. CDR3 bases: TGTGCCAGCCGACTTAGCCGTTCGAATGAGCAGTTCTTC. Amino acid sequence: CASRLSRSNEQFF.

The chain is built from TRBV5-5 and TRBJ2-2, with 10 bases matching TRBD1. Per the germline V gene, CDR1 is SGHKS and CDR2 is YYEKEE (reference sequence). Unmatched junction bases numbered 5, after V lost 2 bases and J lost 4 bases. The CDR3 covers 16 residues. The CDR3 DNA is TGTGCCAGCAGCTTTCGACAGGGGGCGAGCACCGGGGAGCTGTTTTTT. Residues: CASSFRQGASTGELFF. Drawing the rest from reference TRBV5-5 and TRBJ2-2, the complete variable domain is DAGVTQSPTHLIKTRGQQVTLRCSPISGHKSVSWYQQVLGQGPQFIFQYYEKEERGRGNFPDRFSARQFPNYSSELNVNALLLGDSALYLCASSFRQGASTGELFFGEGSRLTVL.

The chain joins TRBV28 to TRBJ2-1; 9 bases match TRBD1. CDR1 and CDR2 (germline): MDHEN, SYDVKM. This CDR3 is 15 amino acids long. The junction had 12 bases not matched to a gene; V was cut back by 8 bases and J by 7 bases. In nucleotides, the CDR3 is TGTGCCAGCGGAGGGCTAATGACAGGGGGGAATGAGCAGTTCTTC. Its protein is CASGGLMTGGNEQFF.

CDR3 nucleotides: TGTGCCAGCAGCTTGTCGGCAGGGGCCACTGAAGCTTTCTTT. Translating gives CASSLSAGATEAFF. V and J are TRBV5-5 and TRBJ1-1; TRBD1 is a possible D gene (6 bases). The CDR3 spans 14 residues. CDR1 and CDR2 from the germline V gene are SGHKS and YYEKEE (reference sequence). Between the trimmed V and J ends, which lost 1 base and 4 bases, there was a span of 11 bases.